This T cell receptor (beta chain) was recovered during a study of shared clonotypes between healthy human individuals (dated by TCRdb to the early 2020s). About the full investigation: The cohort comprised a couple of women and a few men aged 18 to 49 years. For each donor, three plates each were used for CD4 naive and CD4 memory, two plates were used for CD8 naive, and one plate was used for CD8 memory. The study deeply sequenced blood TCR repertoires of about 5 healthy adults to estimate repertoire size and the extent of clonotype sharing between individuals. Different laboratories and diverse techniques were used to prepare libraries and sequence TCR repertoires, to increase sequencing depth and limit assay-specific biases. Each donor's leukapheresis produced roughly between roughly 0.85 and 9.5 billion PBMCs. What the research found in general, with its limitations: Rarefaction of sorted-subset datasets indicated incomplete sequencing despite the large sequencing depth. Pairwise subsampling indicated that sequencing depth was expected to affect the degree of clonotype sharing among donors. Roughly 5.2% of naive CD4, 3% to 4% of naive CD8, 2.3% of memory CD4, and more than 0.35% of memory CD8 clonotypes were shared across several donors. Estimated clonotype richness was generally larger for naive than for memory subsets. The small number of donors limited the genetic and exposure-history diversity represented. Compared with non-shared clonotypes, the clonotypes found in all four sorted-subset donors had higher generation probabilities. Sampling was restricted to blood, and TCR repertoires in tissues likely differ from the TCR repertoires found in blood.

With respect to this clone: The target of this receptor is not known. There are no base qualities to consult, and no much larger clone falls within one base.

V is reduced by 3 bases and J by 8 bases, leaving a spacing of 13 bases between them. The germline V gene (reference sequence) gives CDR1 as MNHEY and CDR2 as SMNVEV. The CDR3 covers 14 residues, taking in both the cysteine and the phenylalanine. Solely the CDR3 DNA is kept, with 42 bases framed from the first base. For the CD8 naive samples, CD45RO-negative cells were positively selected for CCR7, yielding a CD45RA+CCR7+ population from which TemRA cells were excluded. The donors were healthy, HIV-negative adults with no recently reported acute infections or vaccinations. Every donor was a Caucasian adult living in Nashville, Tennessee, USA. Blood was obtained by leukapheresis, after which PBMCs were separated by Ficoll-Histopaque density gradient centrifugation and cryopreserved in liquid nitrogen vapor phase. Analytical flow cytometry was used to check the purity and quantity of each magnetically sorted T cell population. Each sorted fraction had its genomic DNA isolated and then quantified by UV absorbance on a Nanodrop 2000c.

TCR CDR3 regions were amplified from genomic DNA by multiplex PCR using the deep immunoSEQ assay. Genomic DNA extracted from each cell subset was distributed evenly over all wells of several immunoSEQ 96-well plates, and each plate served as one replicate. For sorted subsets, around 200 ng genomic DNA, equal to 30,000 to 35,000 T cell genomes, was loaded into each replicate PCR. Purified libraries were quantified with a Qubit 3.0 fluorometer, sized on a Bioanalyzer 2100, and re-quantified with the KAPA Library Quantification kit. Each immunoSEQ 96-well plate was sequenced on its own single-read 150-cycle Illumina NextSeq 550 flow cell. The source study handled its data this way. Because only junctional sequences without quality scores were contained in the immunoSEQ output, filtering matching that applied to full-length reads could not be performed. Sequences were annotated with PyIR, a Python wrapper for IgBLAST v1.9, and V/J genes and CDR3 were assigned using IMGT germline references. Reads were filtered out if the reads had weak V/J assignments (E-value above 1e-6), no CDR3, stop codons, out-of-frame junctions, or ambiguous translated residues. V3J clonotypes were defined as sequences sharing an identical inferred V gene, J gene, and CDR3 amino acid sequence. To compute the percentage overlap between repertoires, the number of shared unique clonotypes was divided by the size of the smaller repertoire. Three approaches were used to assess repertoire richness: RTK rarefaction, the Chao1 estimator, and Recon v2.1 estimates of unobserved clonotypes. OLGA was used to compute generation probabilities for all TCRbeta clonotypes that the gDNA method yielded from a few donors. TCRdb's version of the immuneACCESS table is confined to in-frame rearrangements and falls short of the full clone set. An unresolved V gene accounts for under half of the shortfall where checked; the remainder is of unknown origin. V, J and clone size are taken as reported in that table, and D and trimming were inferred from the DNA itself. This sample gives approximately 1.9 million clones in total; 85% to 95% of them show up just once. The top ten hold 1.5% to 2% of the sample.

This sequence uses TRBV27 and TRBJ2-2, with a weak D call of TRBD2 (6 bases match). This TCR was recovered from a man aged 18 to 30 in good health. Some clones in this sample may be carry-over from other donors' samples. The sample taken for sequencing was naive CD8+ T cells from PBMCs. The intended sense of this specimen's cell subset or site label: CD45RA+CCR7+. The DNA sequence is TGTGCCAGCAGTTTTTTGGCGGGATCTGGGGAGCTGTTTTTT. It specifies CASSFLAGSGELFF.